This TCR beta chain comes out of a study of radiotherapy plus CTLA-4 blockade in lung cancer. The overall study: Across the patients, objective responses occurred in approximately 19%, and disease control in roughly 30%. Study outcomes and limitations: Expansion of tumor-derived TCR clones was observed in blood after radiotherapy plus ipilimumab. Alongside interferon-beta, early blood T cell clone dynamics were reportedly the best predictor of response.

A word on this clone: Its antigen is not known.

The data were produced by immunoSEQ multiplex PCR, yet TCRdb's version contains in-frame clones alone and is incomplete. Of tens of thousands of clones in the sample, 65% to 85% are singletons; the top ten hold 2% to 2.5%. Trimming cost V 2 bases and J 6 bases; bases outside gene matches: 7. The germline V gene encodes CDR1 SGHTA and CDR2 FQGTGA. CDR3 size: 15 residues. The rearrangement uses TRBV7-3 and TRBJ2-1; 7 bases fit TRBD2. The TCR was taken from a human donor with non-small cell lung cancer whose response to radiotherapy plus ipilimumab could not be evaluated. Sample: peripheral blood, taken from a patient treated with radiotherapy plus ipilimumab. The DNA for the CDR3 is TGTGCCAGCAGCTTAGGGTTAGCGGGTCCCAATGAGCAGTTCTTC. It translates to CASSLGLAGPNEQFF.